The count of the clone carrying this T cell receptor beta chain is one. The data stem from a study of response to subunit inactivated influenza vaccine. Via MiXCR, TCRdb re-called the RT-PCR reads, giving one row per CDR3 protein. The data show 500,000 to 550,000 distinct CDR3 sequences, less than 8% seen once. This TCR was sampled from a man between 50 and 69 years old who received an inactivated influenza vaccine. This specimen consisted of PBMCs from blood, obtained less than 30 months after vaccination.

The CDR3 protein is CASSYFLKQGVRGYEQYF. The CDR3 coding sequence is TGTGCCAGCAGTTACTTTTTAAAACAGGGAGTTCGTGGCTACGAGCAGTACTTC. The V and J genes are TRBV6-2 or TRBV6-3 and TRBJ2-7; D is possibly TRBD1 (6 bases). Germline assignment: CDR1 MNHEY and CDR2 SVGEGT. V was clipped by 1 base and J by 3 bases, with 22 bases between them. This CDR3 contains 18 residues.